The T cell receptor (beta chain) under discussion was sequenced for a study of T cell responses to AZD1222 COVID-19 vaccine. Study-wide findings and caveats: Possibly, clonal diversity was underestimated; donors were largely white British and included more females.

The data were produced by immunoSEQ multiplex PCR, yet TCRdb's version contains in-frame clones alone and is incomplete. Here the sample spans about 150,000 clones, 92% being singletons. Trimming left V 0 bases short and J 8 bases short, with 14 bases between. The germline V gene encodes CDR1 MNHEY and CDR2 SVGAGI. The CDR3 consists of 15 residues. Notes on this clone: What it recognizes is unknown.

This receptor was taken from an adult who received the AZD1222 COVID-19 vaccine. The source was peripheral blood, collected 28 days after the second AZD1222 dose. This chain links TRBV6-5 with TRBJ1-3, with D perhaps matching TRBD1 (5 bases). CDR3 in amino acids: CASSYSGLNIDTIYF. CDR3 sequence (DNA): TGTGCCAGCAGTTACTCGGGGCTGAACATTGACACCATATATTTT.